These 23 T cell receptor beta chains came from one sample sequenced in a study of OX40 agonist ivuxolimab in advanced cancers. Sequencing used immunoSEQ multiplex PCR; TCRdb keeps in-frame clones, though not all of them. This table holds roughly 80,000 clones, roughly 84% found once. Sequenced material: CD4+ or CD8+ T cells sorted from blood, taken in a trial of the OX40 agonist ivuxolimab. The source is an adult with an advanced solid tumor such as melanoma, head and neck, liver or kidney cancer.

The gene calls are TRBV19 and TRBJ2-5; TRBD2 might be the D (5 bases). Germline V CDR1 and CDR2: LNHDA, SQIVND (reference sequence). CDR3 length equals 14 residues. V lost 3 bases, J lost 5 bases, and 13 bases lay in between. The CDR3 DNA follows: TGTGCCAGTAGTATTATGACGGGATCGGAGACCCAGTACTTC. This codes for CASSIMTGSETQYF.

The chain employs TRBV27 and TRBJ1-2; D may be TRBD1 (6 bases). V lost 2 bases and J lost 4, with 17 bases in between. Germline values: CDR1 MNHEY, CDR2 SMNVEV (reference sequence). The CDR3 totals 16 residues. This CDR3 reads CASSLKQGNRVYGYTF. CDR3 coding DNA: TGTGCCAGCAGTTTAAAGCAGGGGAATCGGGTCTATGGCTACACCTTC.

This sequence joins TRBV7-6 and TRBJ2-1; 14 nucleotides match TRBD2. V lost 4 bases and J lost 6; bases outside the gene matches: 2. In germline, CDR1 is SGHVS, CDR2 FNYEAQ. The CDR3 is 15 amino acids. The CDR3 is CASSSTSGGANEQFF. Written as DNA, the CDR3 is TGTGCCAGCAGCTCGACTAGCGGGGGGGCCAATGAGCAGTTCTTC.

This rearrangement joins TRBV18 to TRBJ1-1; a possible D gene is TRBD1 (6 bases). V lost 3 bases, J lost 1 base, and 15 bases lay in between. The length of the CDR3 is 16 residues. CDR1 is KGHSH, CDR2 LQKENI, per germline. CDR3 residues: CASSPSLLQGNTEAFF. The CDR3 region has the DNA TGTGCCAGCTCACCGTCCCTACTACAGGGGAACACTGAAGCTTTCTTT.

The rearrangement uses TRBV7-2 and TRBJ2-2; 8 nucleotides match TRBD1. The CDR3 is made up of 17 amino acids. Germline V gene lookup returns CDR1 SGHTA and CDR2 FQGNSA. The trim removed 0 bases at V and 2 bases at J, leaving 5 bases unmatched. The CDR3, as DNA: TGTGCCAGCAGCTTAGCCCGGACAGGGCCTAACACCGGGGAGCTGTTTTTT. It codes for CASSLARTGPNTGELFF.

The chain is built from TRBV28 and TRBJ2-1, with TRBD2 matching 12 bases. Germline V CDR1 and CDR2: MDHEN, SYDVKM. The J segment lost 8 bases and the V segment lost 4 bases, leaving 6 bases of the junction unmatched. This CDR3 is built from 15 residues. The CDR3 loop is CASSWASGRGDEQFF. For the CDR3, the DNA is TGTGCCAGCAGTTGGGCTAGCGGGAGGGGGGATGAGCAGTTCTTC.

This sequence joins TRBV6-6 and TRBJ2-1; weak D call: TRBD1 (6 bases). With 7 bases removed from V and 1 base from J, the gap between germline ends came to 11 bases. This CDR3 has 14 amino acids. The germline gives CDR1 MNHNY, CDR2 SVGAGI (reference sequence). Written as DNA, the CDR3 is TGTGCCAGCAAAGACAGGTTATCCTACAATGAGCAGTTCTTC. Its protein product is CASKDRLSYNEQFF.

The chain uses TRBV28 and TRBJ1-4, with a weak D call TRBD1 (5 bases). CDR3 length: 12 residues. Germline assignment: CDR1 MDHEN and CDR2 SYDVKM. V lost 2 bases to trimming and J lost 10 bases, with 8 bases between them. The CDR3 reads CASSLRGVKLFF. The DNA of the CDR3 is TGTGCCAGCAGTTTACGGGGGGTAAAACTGTTTTTT.

The rearrangement joins TRBV29-1 to TRBJ1-2; TRBD1 matches at 12 bases. J was trimmed by 7 bases and V by 4 bases; bases with no gene match: 7. The CDR3 runs to 14 residues. The germline V gene encodes CDR1 SQVTM and CDR2 ANQGSEA. The CDR3, as DNA: TGCAGCGTTGGATCGGGACAGGGGGCTAGTGGCTACACCTTC. Translated: CSVGSGQGASGYTF. The full variable domain, in which reference TRBV29-1 and TRBJ1-2 provide the parts outside the CDR3, is SAVISQKPSRDICQRGTSLTIQCQVDSQVTMMFWYRQQPGQSLTLIATANQGSEATYESGFVIDKFPISRPNLTFSTLTVSNMSPEDSSIYLCSVGSGQGASGYTFGSGTRLTVV.

The chain joins TRBV7-9 to TRBJ2-3; 8 nucleotides match TRBD2. Per germline, CDR1 SEHNR and CDR2 FQNEAQ (reference sequence). CDR3 size: 17 residues. V trimming: 5 bases; J trimming: 2 bases; junction bases outside the gene matches: 12. CDR3 amino acids: CASSRTLGTSDTDTQYF. The CDR3 DNA is TGTGCCAGCAGCCGGACCTTAGGGACTAGTGACACAGATACGCAGTATTTT.

This chain joins TRBV28 and TRBJ1-1, with 7 bases identical to TRBD1. CDR3 length equals 17 residues. The V segment lost 5 bases and the J segment 6 bases; nucleotides outside the gene matches: 18. Germline CDR1 MDHEN, CDR2 SYDVKM. CDR3 residues: CASSLLGAGGGASEAFF. The CDR3 nucleotides are TGTGCCAGCAGTCTATTGGGGGCTGGAGGGGGCGCCTCTGAAGCTTTCTTT.

The V and J genes are TRBV18 and TRBJ2-5; perhaps D is TRBD1 or TRBD2 (5 bases each). Trimming took 2 bases from V and 5 from J, leaving 6 bases between them. Germline CDR1 KGHSH, CDR2 LQKENI. This CDR3 spans 12 amino acids. CDR3 loop: CASSPGGETQYF. The CDR3 DNA reads as TGTGCCAGCTCACCAGGGGGTGAGACCCAGTACTTC. Filled out from reference TRBV18 and TRBJ2-5, the complete variable domain reads NAGVMQNPRHLVRRRGQEARLRCSPMKGHSHVYWYRQLPEEGLKFMVYLQKENIIDESGMPKERFSAEFPKEGPSILRIQQVVRGDSAAYFCASSPGGETQYFGPGTRLLVL.

The chain has TRBV27 and TRBJ2-4, with D tentatively TRBD2 (6 bases). There are 21 residues in the CDR3. Deletions cut 5 bases from V and 1 base from J, with 30 bases between. Germline values: CDR1 MNHEY, CDR2 SMNVEV (reference sequence). The DNA for the CDR3 is TGTGCCAGCAGTCCACAAGGTTTAGGTGGCGGGAATCCATGGGCCAAAAACATTCAGTACTTC. It yields the protein CASSPQGLGGGNPWAKNIQYF.

The chain carries TRBV5-1 and TRBJ1-6; a possible D gene is TRBD1 (6 bases). Trimming took 1 base from V and 10 from J, leaving 12 bases between them. Germline CDR1 SGHRS, CDR2 YFSETQ. The CDR3 sequence is 14 residues long. CDR3: CASSLTGFKSPLHF. The CDR3 DNA is TGCGCCAGCAGCTTGACAGGGTTTAAGTCACCCCTCCACTTT.

This clone has a single count. The rearrangement joins TRBV19 to TRBJ1-1; D is possibly TRBD1 (5 bases). Germline V gene data show CDR1 as LNHDA and CDR2 as SQIVND (reference sequence). V was clipped by 7 bases and J by 2 bases, with 14 bases between them. The CDR3 is made up of 14 amino acids. The DNA for the CDR3 is TGTGCCAGTAAGTTAGGGGAGGAAAACACTGAAGCTTTCTTT. Its protein is CASKLGEENTEAFF.

The rearrangement joins TRBV19 to TRBJ2-5; D is unresolved. Trimming removed 4 bases at V and 2 bases at J, with 17 bases between. CDR3 length: 16 amino acids. Per germline, CDR1 LNHDA and CDR2 SQIVND (reference sequence). The CDR3: CASSRLGPSGQETQYF. The DNA of the CDR3 is TGTGCCAGTAGTAGGCTCGGGCCATCGGGTCAAGAGACCCAGTACTTC.

The table lists this clone with a count of one. The CDR3: CASSPGTGREQYF. The CDR3 nucleotides are TGTGCCAGCAGCCCCGGGACAGGGAGGGAACAGTACTTC. J is TRBJ2-7 and V is TRBV11-1; 9 bases agree with TRBD1. The CDR3 contains 13 residues. CDR1 is SGHAT, CDR2 FQDESV, per germline (reference sequence). The V segment lost 5 bases and the J segment 10 bases; nucleotides outside the gene matches: 9.

J is TRBJ1-2 and V is TRBV30; a possible D gene is TRBD1 (6 bases). Germline CDR1 GTSNPN, CDR2 SVGIG (reference sequence). CDR3 size: 13 residues. The ends were cut back, 1 base at V and 8 bases at J, with 14 bases in the middle. The CDR3 nucleotides are TGTGCCTGGAGTGGGCGGGGGCAGAGAGGCTACACCTTC. Amino acid sequence: CAWSGRGQRGYTF.

The chain is built from TRBV5-1 and TRBJ2-7; tentative D call: TRBD1 (6 bases). Germline CDR1 SGHRS, CDR2 YFSETQ. Deletions cut 1 base from V and 5 bases from J, with 13 bases between. The length of the CDR3 is 14 residues. This CDR3 is CASSLSDRLNEQYV. CDR3 sequence (DNA): TGCGCCAGCAGCTTGTCCGACAGGCTAAACGAGCAGTACGTC.

J is TRBJ1-6 and V is TRBV30, with no clear D. This CDR3 spans 11 amino acids. Germline assignment: CDR1 GTSNPN and CDR2 SVGIG (reference sequence). Trimming left V 1 base short and J 8 bases short, with 3 bases between. Here the CDR3 DNA reads TGTGCCTGGAGTGGGGATTCACCCCTCCACTTT. This gives the protein CAWSGDSPLHF. Full variable domain (outside the CDR3, taken from reference TRBV30 and TRBJ1-6): SQTIHQWPATLVQPVGSPLSLECTVEGTSNPNLYWYRQAAGRGLQLLFYSVGIGQISSEVPQNLSASRPQDRQFILSSKKLLLSDSGFYLCAWSGDSPLHFGNGTRLTVT.

Here the CDR3 reads CSVPLGPYNEQFF. The CDR3 DNA sequence: TGCAGCGTCCCCCTCGGGCCCTACAATGAGCAGTTCTTC. The chain carries TRBV29-1 and TRBJ2-1; D gene unclear. This CDR3 contains 13 residues. In germline, CDR1 is SQVTM, CDR2 ANQGSEA. The ends were cut back, 6 bases at V and 2 bases at J, with 11 bases in the middle.

The chain carries TRBV29-1 and TRBJ2-3; 7 bases align to TRBD1. CDR3 length: 13 amino acids. Trimming removed 4 bases from V and 6 bases from J; junction bases left unmatched: 7. CDR1 and CDR2 from the germline V gene are SQVTM and ANQGSEA. CDR3 nucleotides: TGCAGCGTTGGACAGGGTTTGGGCGATACGCAGTATTTT. Amino acids: CSVGQGLGDTQYF.

The rearrangement uses TRBV9 and TRBJ2-6; 8 bases fit TRBD1. This CDR3 is built from 19 residues. Germline V gene data show CDR1 as SGDLS and CDR2 as YYNGEE. The junction had 12 bases not matched to a gene; V was cut back by 4 bases and J by 0 bases. CDR3 nucleotides: TGTGCCAGCAGCTTTCGCAAGGGACAGGTATTCTCTGGGGCCAACGTCCTGACTTTC. It codes for CASSFRKGQVFSGANVLTF.